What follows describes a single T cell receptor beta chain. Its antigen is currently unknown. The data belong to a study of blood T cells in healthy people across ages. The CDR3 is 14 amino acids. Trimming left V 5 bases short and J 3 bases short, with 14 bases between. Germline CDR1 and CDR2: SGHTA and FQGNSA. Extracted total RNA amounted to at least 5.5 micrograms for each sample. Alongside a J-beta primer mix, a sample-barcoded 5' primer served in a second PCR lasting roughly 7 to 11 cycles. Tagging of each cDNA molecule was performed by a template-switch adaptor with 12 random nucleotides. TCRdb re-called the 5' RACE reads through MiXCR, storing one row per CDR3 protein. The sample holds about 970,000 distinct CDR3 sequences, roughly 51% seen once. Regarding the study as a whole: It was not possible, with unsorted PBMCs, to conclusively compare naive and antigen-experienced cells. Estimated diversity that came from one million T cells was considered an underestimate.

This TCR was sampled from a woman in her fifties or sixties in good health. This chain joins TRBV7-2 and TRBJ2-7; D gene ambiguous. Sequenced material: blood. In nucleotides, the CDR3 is TGTGCCAGCAGCCCTTTGTTAGCCGGCTACGAGCAGTACTTC. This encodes CASSPLLAGYEQYF.